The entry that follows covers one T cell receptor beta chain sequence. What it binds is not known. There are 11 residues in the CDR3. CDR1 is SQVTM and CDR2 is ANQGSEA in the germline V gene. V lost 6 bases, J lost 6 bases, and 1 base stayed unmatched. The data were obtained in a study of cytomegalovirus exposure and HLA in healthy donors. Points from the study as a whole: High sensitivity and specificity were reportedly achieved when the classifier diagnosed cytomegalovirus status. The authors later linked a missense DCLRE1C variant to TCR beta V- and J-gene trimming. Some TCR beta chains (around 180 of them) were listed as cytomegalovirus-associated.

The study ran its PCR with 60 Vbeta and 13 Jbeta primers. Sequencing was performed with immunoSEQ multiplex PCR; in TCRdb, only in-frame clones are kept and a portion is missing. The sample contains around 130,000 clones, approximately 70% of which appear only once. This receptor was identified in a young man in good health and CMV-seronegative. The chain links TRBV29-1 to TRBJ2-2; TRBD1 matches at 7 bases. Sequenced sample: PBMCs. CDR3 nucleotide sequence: TGCAGCGTAGGGACAGCCGGGGAGCTGTTTTTT. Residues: CSVGTAGELFF.